The 30 T cell receptor beta chains presented below share a single source sample, sequenced in a study of blood T cell repertoires in COVID-19 (dated by TCRdb to between 2020 and 2021). The library came from the immunoSEQ multiplex PCR assay. Sourced from immuneACCESS, this table was stored by TCRdb with only in-frame sequences that have V and J called. A share of the clones is absent; for the studies checked, an unresolved V gene accounts for under half, and the remainder has no known explanation. In this sample the table shows fewer than 150,000 clones, about 83% of which occur a single time. The ten largest clones add up to roughly 13% of the sample. The sequenced sample was peripheral blood. The receptors stem from a human donor in a cohort sampled during active COVID-19.

The V gene is TRBV30, the J gene TRBJ2-1, with a tentative D call TRBD1 (6 bases). Trimming took 6 bases from V and 0 from J, leaving 12 bases between them. The CDR3 consists of 14 residues. Germline CDR1 reads GTSNPN; CDR2 reads SVGIG (reference sequence). The CDR3 region is CACSDRISYNEQFF. The CDR3 DNA is TGTGCCTGTAGCGACAGGATCTCCTACAATGAGCAGTTCTTC.

This chain links TRBV7-9 with TRBJ1-2, with 8 bases matching TRBD1. V dropped 5 bases and J dropped 1; count of bases not matched to a gene: 6. CDR1 is SEHNR and CDR2 is FQNEAQ in the germline V gene (reference sequence). CDR3 size: 15 residues. The CDR3 is CASSLGTGVNYGYTF. The CDR3 DNA follows: TGTGCCAGCAGCCTGGGGACAGGCGTTAACTATGGCTACACCTTC.

The chain links TRBV18 to TRBJ1-2; 7 bases fit TRBD1. The CDR3 covers 16 residues. CDR1 and CDR2 (germline): KGHSH, LQKENI. V was clipped by 3 bases and J by 4 bases; unmatched bases: 11. The CDR3 sequence is CASSPTSTGQTYGYTF. The CDR3 DNA is TGTGCCAGCTCACCCACCAGTACGGGACAGACCTATGGCTACACCTTC.

In DNA, the CDR3 is TGTGCCAGCAGCCGACTCGCTGTGACCTCCTACGAGCAGTACTTC. It codes for CASSRLAVTSYEQYF. The rearrangement uses TRBV6-5 and TRBJ2-7, with no clear D. The CDR3 has 15 residues. CDR1 and CDR2 from the germline V gene are MNHEY and SVGAGI. V dropped 6 bases and J dropped 0 bases, with 15 bases sitting between them.

The V and J genes are TRBV7-2 and TRBJ1-2; 7 nucleotides agree with TRBD1. CDR1 SGHTA and CDR2 FQGNSA come from the germline V gene. V gave up 2 bases and J gave up 5 bases; unmatched junction bases: 8. The length of the CDR3 is 15 residues. As DNA, the CDR3 is TGTGCCAGCAGCTTAAGTACAGGGGTAGGGTATGGCTACACCTTC. It codes for CASSLSTGVGYGYTF.

In its sample, this clone was seen a few times. The chain carries TRBV7-2 and TRBJ1-3; possible D gene TRBD1, 6 bases. CDR3 length equals 14 residues. Per the germline V gene, CDR1 is SGHTA and CDR2 is FQGNSA. With 5 bases removed from V and 4 bases from J, the gap between germline ends came to 12 bases. The CDR3 sequence is CASSAGTSGNTIYF. The CDR3 bases are TGTGCCAGCAGCGCCGGGACAAGCGGAAACACCATATATTTT.

The genes are TRBV27 and TRBJ2-3; 10 nucleotides align to TRBD2. The CDR3 covers 16 residues. Germline lookup yields CDR1 MNHEY and CDR2 SMNVEV (reference sequence). V trimming: 3 bases; J trimming: 1 base; junction bases outside the gene matches: 4. CDR3 coding DNA: TGTGCCAGCAGTTTCGGCGGGACTAGCGGCACAGATACGCAGTATTTT. The encoded protein is CASSFGGTSGTDTQYF.

This sequence joins TRBV6-4 and TRBJ1-2; no clear D. The ends were cut back, 6 bases at V and 2 bases at J, with 16 bases in the middle. Germline V gives CDR1 MRHNA, CDR2 SNTAGT. This CDR3 region has 15 residues. Written as DNA, the CDR3 is TGTGCCAGCAGACAACGAAGGGAGCAGAACTATGGCTACACCTTC. Amino acid sequence: CASRQRREQNYGYTF.

This clone is a singleton in its sample. The genes are TRBV3-1 (or the pseudogene TRBV3-2) and TRBJ1-4; a weak D match, TRBD1 (6 bases). This CDR3 is 15 amino acids long. Germline CDR1 and CDR2: LGHDT and YNNKEL (reference sequence). With 6 bases removed from V and 2 bases from J, the gap between germline ends came to 13 bases. This CDR3 is CASRANRDTNEKLFF. CDR3 coding DNA: TGTGCCAGCAGAGCAAACAGGGACACTAATGAAAAACTGTTTTTT.

This chain joins TRBV27 and TRBJ1-4; 9 nucleotides agree with TRBD1. The CDR3 extends over 14 amino acids. Germline CDR1 reads MNHEY; CDR2 reads SMNVEV (reference sequence). V lost 5 bases, J lost 8 bases, and 6 bases stayed unmatched. The CDR3 sequence: CASSVGTGTEKLFF. The CDR3 DNA follows: TGTGCCAGCAGTGTCGGGACAGGGACCGAAAAACTGTTTTTT.

This chain links TRBV3-1 (or the pseudogene TRBV3-2) with TRBJ2-7; possible D gene TRBD1, 5 bases. Trimming took 5 bases from V and 1 from J, leaving 21 bases between them. The CDR3 length is 17 residues. Germline CDR1 and CDR2: LGHDT and YNNKEL (reference sequence). The DNA for the CDR3 is TGTGCCAGCAGCAGGGGTTTAGGGTGGGCGCCTTCCTACGAGCAGTACTTC. Protein: CASSRGLGWAPSYEQYF.

Concerning this clone: The sample holds other DNA sequences that translate to the same CDR3. CDR3 sequence: CASSLAGQTYEQYF. As DNA, the CDR3 is TGCGCCAGCAGCTTGGCGGGACAAACCTACGAGCAGTACTTC. The chain links TRBV5-1 to TRBJ2-7; D might be TRBD1 (6 bases). CDR3 length equals 14 residues. The ends were cut back, 0 bases at V and 2 bases at J, with 9 bases in the middle. Germline V gene sequence: CDR1 SGHRS, CDR2 YFSETQ.

The rearrangement links TRBV25-1 to TRBJ1-2; D is possibly TRBD1 (5 bases). CDR3 length equals 14 residues. V was cut by 1 base and J by 8 bases, with 14 bases left in between. The germline V gene has CDR1 MGHDK and CDR2 SYGVNS. In DNA, the CDR3 is TGTGCCAGCAGTGAATCAGGCAGGGCTAAGGGCTACACCTTC. Its protein is CASSESGRAKGYTF.

V and J are TRBV19 and TRBJ2-7; 7 bases are shared with TRBD2. The CDR3 has 14 amino acids. Germline CDR1 and CDR2: LNHDA and SQIVND (reference sequence). V gave up 7 bases and J gave up 0 bases; unmatched junction bases: 6. CDR3 amino acids: CASTAGRSSYEQYF. The CDR3 bases are TGTGCCAGTACAGCGGGGAGGAGCTCCTACGAGCAGTACTTC.

The rearrangement joins TRBV27 to TRBJ2-5; D might be TRBD2 (5 bases). V lost 9 bases and J 4 bases, leaving 18 bases between the germline ends. Germline loops: CDR1 MNHEY, CDR2 SMNVEV (reference sequence). This CDR3 is built from 14 residues. The chain's CDR3 is CASASSGFRETQYF. CDR3 DNA: TGTGCCAGTGCTTCATCGGGATTCCGAGAGACCCAGTACTTC.

The chain is built from TRBV7-2 and TRBJ1-5, with 8 bases matching TRBD1. The CDR3 spans 15 residues. V was clipped by 5 bases and J by 5 bases; unmatched bases: 8. CDR1 is SGHTA, CDR2 FQGNSA, per germline. CDR3 in amino acids: CASSGPGQVYQPQHF. DNA for the CDR3: TGTGCCAGCAGCGGACCGGGACAGGTCTATCAGCCCCAGCATTTT.

The V call is TRBV5-1, the J call TRBJ2-7, with a weak D call TRBD1 (7 bases). Trimming left V 5 bases short and J 6 bases short, with 21 bases between. The CDR3 has 15 amino acids. Germline V CDR1 and CDR2: SGHRS, YFSETQ. CDR3 region: CASSWETGRPSEQYF. CDR3 bases: TGCGCCAGCAGTTGGGAGACAGGGAGGCCCTCCGAGCAGTACTTC.

V usage is TRBV5-1 and J usage is TRBJ1-4, with TRBD1 identical over 8 bases. Germline trimming cut 4 bases from V and 0 bases from J; bases unmatched to any gene: 11. This CDR3 spans 18 amino acids. Germline V gene sequence: CDR1 SGHRS, CDR2 YFSETQ. CDR3 sequence (DNA): TGCGCCAGCAGCGACCCGACAGGGGTCACCACAACTAATGAAAAACTGTTTTTT. Its protein product is CASSDPTGVTTTNEKLFF.

This rearrangement joins TRBV19 to TRBJ1-2; D perhaps matches TRBD1 (6 bases). Germline values: CDR1 LNHDA, CDR2 SQIVND (reference sequence). V was clipped by 7 bases and J by 2 bases, with 14 bases between them. The length of the CDR3 is 14 residues. This chain's CDR3 is CASNGQGQNYGYTF. In DNA form, the CDR3 reads TGTGCCAGTAATGGGCAGGGGCAAAACTATGGCTACACCTTC.

The rearrangement joins TRBV9 to TRBJ2-2, with no clear D. The V end lost 0 bases, the J end lost 5 bases, and 11 bases lay between the germline ends. This CDR3 has 15 amino acids. Germline V gene lookup returns CDR1 SGDLS and CDR2 YYNGEE. Written as DNA, the CDR3 is TGTGCCAGCAGCGTAGGGCCGTCAGGAACCGGGGAGCTGTTTTTT. Its protein is CASSVGPSGTGELFF.

The chain is built from TRBV4-1 and TRBJ2-7; 9 nucleotides align to TRBD1. The CDR3 totals 15 residues. Trimming cost V 0 bases and J 4 bases; bases outside gene matches: 4. The germline CDR1 and CDR2 sequences are MGHRA and YSYEKL. This CDR3 reads CASSQEGQGNYEQYF. CDR3 nucleotide sequence: TGCGCCAGCAGCCAAGAAGGACAGGGGAATTACGAGCAGTACTTC.

V and J are TRBV4-1 and TRBJ1-1; D unclear. Germline CDR1 is MGHRA and CDR2 is YSYEKL. Trimming removed 2 bases at V and 2 bases at J, with 15 bases between. CDR3 length: 16 residues. CDR3: CASSQIFPGFNTEAFF. The DNA of the CDR3 is TGCGCCAGCAGCCAAATCTTCCCAGGTTTTAACACTGAAGCTTTCTTT.

This sequence joins TRBV9 and TRBJ1-1, with TRBD1 matching over 10 bases. Germline values: CDR1 SGDLS, CDR2 YYNGEE. V was clipped by 0 bases and J by 4 bases; unmatched bases: 3. The CDR3 has 15 amino acids. CDR3 sequence (DNA): TGTGCCAGCAGCGTAGTAGACAGGGGGCTCACTGAAGCTTTCTTT. Amino acids: CASSVVDRGLTEAFF.

The rearrangement uses TRBV10-3 and TRBJ2-7, with TRBD2 matching 14 bases. J was trimmed by 0 bases and V by 4 bases; bases with no gene match: 17. Per germline, CDR1 ENHRY and CDR2 SYGVKD. The CDR3 is made up of 21 amino acids. CDR3 nucleotides: TGTGCCATCAGTGTAGGCAGACCAGGGACTAGCGGGGGACCCAGCTCCTACGAGCAGTACTTC. Its protein product is CAISVGRPGTSGGPSSYEQYF.

The chain carries TRBV7-8 and TRBJ1-5; tentative D call: TRBD1 (5 bases). Trimming pared 5 bases from V and 1 base from J, leaving 18 bases between. The germline CDR1 and CDR2 sequences are SGHVS and FQNEAQ. The CDR3 is 17 amino acids. The CDR3: CASSPRTAGGSNQPQHF. CDR3 coding DNA: TGTGCCAGCAGCCCCCGGACTGCGGGGGGGAGCAATCAGCCCCAGCATTTT. Drawing the rest from reference TRBV7-8 and TRBJ1-5, the complete variable domain is GAGVSQSPRYKVAKRGQDVALRCDPISGHVSLFWYQQALGQGPEFLTYFQNEAQLDKSGLPSDRFFAERPEGSVSTLKIQRTQQEDSAVYLCASSPRTAGGSNQPQHFGDGTRLSIL.

This rearrangement joins TRBV15 to TRBJ1-1, with TRBD1 identical over 7 bases. The CDR3 contains 14 residues. V was clipped by 5 bases and J by 3 bases; unmatched bases: 6. Germline V lookup: CDR1 LNHNV, CDR2 YYDKDF (reference sequence). CDR3 protein: CATSAYRGDTEAFF. The CDR3 nucleotides read TGTGCCACCAGCGCCTACAGGGGTGACACTGAAGCTTTCTTT.

This clone showed up just once. This chain connects TRBV10-1 to TRBJ2-3; TRBD2 aligns across 15 bases. CDR1 is WNHNN, CDR2 SYGVQD, per germline (reference sequence). The length of the CDR3 is 17 residues. Unmatched junction bases numbered 1, after V lost 2 bases and J lost 1 base. Written as DNA, the CDR3 is TGCGCCAGCAGTGAGGGGACTAGCGGGGGGCGCACAGATACGCAGTATTTT. Amino acid sequence: CASSEGTSGGRTDTQYF.

This clone appeared a single time. The chain is built from TRBV10-3 and TRBJ2-7; D unresolved. The V gene's germline CDR1 is ENHRY and CDR2 SYGVKD. The CDR3 has 14 amino acids. V gave up 4 bases and J gave up 2 bases, with 12 bases separating them. This CDR3 is CAISGAWRTYEQYF. The DNA for the CDR3 is TGTGCCATCAGTGGAGCCTGGCGGACCTACGAGCAGTACTTC.

This clone was seen more than once but under ten times. This chain connects TRBV6-5 to TRBJ1-4, with no clear D. The germline gives CDR1 MNHEY, CDR2 SVGAGI. The CDR3 length is 15 residues. Trimming removed 2 bases from V and 5 bases from J, with 12 bases in between. CDR3 sequence (DNA): TGTGCCAGCAGTTACAACCTTTACAGCAATGAAAAACTGTTTTTT. Translating gives CASSYNLYSNEKLFF.

The chain links TRBV4-1 to TRBJ1-3; D is unclear. Per the germline V gene, CDR1 is MGHRA and CDR2 is YSYEKL. The CDR3 is made up of 15 amino acids. Deletions cut 1 base from V and 4 bases from J, with 11 bases between. The CDR3 sequence: CASSQGPRRGNTIYF. In nucleotides, the CDR3 is TGCGCCAGCAGCCAAGGGCCCCGGAGGGGAAACACCATATATTTT.